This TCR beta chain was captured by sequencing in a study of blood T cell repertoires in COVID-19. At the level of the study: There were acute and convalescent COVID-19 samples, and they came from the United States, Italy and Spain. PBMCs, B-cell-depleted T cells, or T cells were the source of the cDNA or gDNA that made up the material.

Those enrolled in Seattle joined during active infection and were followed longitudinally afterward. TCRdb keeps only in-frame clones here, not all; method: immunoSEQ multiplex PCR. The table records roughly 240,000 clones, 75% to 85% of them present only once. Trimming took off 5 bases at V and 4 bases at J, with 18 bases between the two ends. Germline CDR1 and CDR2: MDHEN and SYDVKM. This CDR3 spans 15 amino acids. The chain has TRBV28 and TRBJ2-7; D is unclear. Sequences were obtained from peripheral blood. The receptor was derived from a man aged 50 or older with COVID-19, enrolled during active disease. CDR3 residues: CASSTPSGGVYEQYF. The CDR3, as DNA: TGTGCCAGCAGTACCCCATCCGGTGGTGTTTACGAGCAGTACTTC.